The sequence of this T cell receptor beta chain was determined in a study of molecular identifiers for immune sequencing clone quantification. For the study at large: Four portions were sequenced after RNA from about 20,000 or 100,000 naive CD8 cells was split five ways in replicates. Study results and limitations: Identical TCR molecules can share a barcode, and this sharing could underestimate highly expanded clone sizes. Detecting spiked Jurkat TCR RNA from one cell among roughly 900,000 naive cells was reportedly possible.

This clonotype was detected a few times. The antigen remains unidentified. TCRdb redid the calling of the PCR reads with MiXCR, one entry per CDR3 protein. The sample consists of about 640,000 distinct CDR3 sequences, just under 20% of them appearing once. CDR1 is MNHEY and CDR2 is SMNVEV in the germline V gene (reference sequence). V gave up 3 bases and J gave up 3 bases; unmatched junction bases: 2. The CDR3 extends over 14 amino acids. Libraries for naive CD8 T cells, which were made from 20,000 to 1,000,000 sorted cells, drew on 10%, 30% or 50% of the RNA. The sample taken for sequencing was naive CD8+ T cells from blood, with Jurkat cell RNA spiked in. Described subset: FACS-sorted CD8+CD4-CCR7+CD45RA+ naive T cells. The chain links TRBV27 to TRBJ2-7; 10 positions match TRBD2. The sequence was obtained from a human donor in good health. Some libraries in this study had Jurkat cell RNA spiked in. For the CDR3, the DNA is TGTGCCAGCAGTTTTGGACTAGCGGTCTACGAGCAGTACTTC. Translation: CASSFGLAVYEQYF.